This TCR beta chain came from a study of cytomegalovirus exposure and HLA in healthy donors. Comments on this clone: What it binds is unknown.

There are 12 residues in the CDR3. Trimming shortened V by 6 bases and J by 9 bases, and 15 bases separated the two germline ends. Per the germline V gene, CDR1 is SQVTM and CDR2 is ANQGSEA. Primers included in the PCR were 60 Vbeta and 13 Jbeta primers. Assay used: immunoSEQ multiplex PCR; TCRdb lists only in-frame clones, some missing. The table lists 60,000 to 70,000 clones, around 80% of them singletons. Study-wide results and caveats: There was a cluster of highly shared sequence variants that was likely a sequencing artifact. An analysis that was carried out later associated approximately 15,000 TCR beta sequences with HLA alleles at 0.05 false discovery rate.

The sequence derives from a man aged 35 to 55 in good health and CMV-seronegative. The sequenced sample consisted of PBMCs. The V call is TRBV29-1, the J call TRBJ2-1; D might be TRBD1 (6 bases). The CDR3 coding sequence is TGCAGCGTACCCCGGTTAGGGGGTGAGCAGTTCTTC. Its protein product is CSVPRLGGEQFF.